One and the same sample provided the 27 T cell receptor beta chains below, sequenced in a study of T cells expressing NK-cell markers (dated by TCRdb to the early 2020s). Libraries were prepared through 5' RACE. Sequencer: Illumina HiSeq 2000. Through TCRdb reprocessing, the reads give one entry per CDR3 protein sequence; DNA is omitted. The data table for this sample lists approximately 170,000 distinct CDR3 sequences. The top ten clonotypes cover around 20% of the sample. Sequencing was done on a sample of blood T cells: a sorted CD56 or NKG2C T cell subset, CD4+ or CD8+ T cells, or bulk PBMC T cells (not recorded which). Source of these receptors: a man aged 18 to 69 in good health.

This chain connects TRBV3-1 to TRBJ2-3. CDR3 size: 14 residues. Germline CDR1 LGHDT, CDR2 YNNKEL (reference sequence). The CDR3 loop reads CASSHTLVADTQYF.

The V gene is TRBV4-1, the J gene TRBJ2-2; as DNA is missing, the TRBD1 call by TCRdb cannot be tested. The CDR3 contains 18 residues. Germline CDR1 reads MGHRA; CDR2 reads YSYEKL. CDR3 residues: CASSLPGSGGPNTGELFF.

The chain couples TRBV16 to TRBJ2-3. The germline CDR1 and CDR2 sequences are KGHSY and FQNENV. The CDR3 spans 14 residues. CDR3 loop: CASSQFGVRDTQYF.

The chain carries TRBV12-3 or TRBV12-4 and TRBJ1-1. The CDR3 covers 15 residues. The CDR3 is CASSLNGAAGTEAFF.

The J gene is TRBJ2-3, the V gene TRBV5-4; without DNA, the TCRdb call of TRBD1 cannot be checked. CDR3 length: 15 residues. Germline V CDR1 and CDR2: SGHNT, YYREEE (reference sequence). The CDR3 is CASSLYRDTTDTQYF.

The rearrangement links TRBV13 to TRBJ2-3; TCRdb names TRBD2, which stays unverified in the absence of DNA. The CDR3 consists of 14 residues. Germline V CDR1 and CDR2: PRHDT, FYEKMQ (reference sequence). CDR3 residues: CASRTGGGADTQYF.

This chain uses TRBV18 with TRBJ2-7; no DNA is available, so the TRBD1 call from TCRdb remains unchecked. CDR1 and CDR2 (germline): KGHSH, LQKENI. The CDR3 loop spans 14 amino acids. This CDR3 reads CASSRTDNPYEQYF.

V usage is TRBV2 and J usage is TRBJ2-1; there is no DNA to check the TCRdb D call of TRBD1. The CDR3 sequence is 15 residues long. The germline CDR1 and CDR2 sequences are SNHLY and FYNNEI. The CDR3 region is CASGETPGLTNEQFF.

This chain joins TRBV12-3 or TRBV12-4 and TRBJ2-7; the TRBD1 assignment by TCRdb is unverifiable without DNA. The CDR3 runs to 15 residues. CDR3 residues: CASSSTGHLTYEQYF.

This sequence joins TRBV15 and TRBJ1-1; no DNA is available, so the TRBD1 call from TCRdb remains unchecked. Germline CDR1 LNHNV, CDR2 YYDKDF (reference sequence). The CDR3 is 13 residues long. CDR3 residues: CATSETEGSKAFF.

The chain has TRBV7-9 and TRBJ2-7; the TCRdb call, TRBD1, lacks DNA for checking. The CDR3 runs 15 residues. The germline V gene has CDR1 SEHNR and CDR2 FQNEAQ (reference sequence). CDR3 protein: CASSSNRDTPDEQYF.

The chain links TRBV6-5 to TRBJ2-2; TCRdb calls TRBD1, which cannot be checked without DNA. The germline V gene encodes CDR1 MNHEY and CDR2 SVGAGI. The CDR3 spans 16 residues. The CDR3 region is CASSYPTGSDTGELFF.

The V call is TRBV13, the J call TRBJ2-7; there is no DNA to check the TCRdb D call of TRBD1. CDR3 length: 15 residues. CDR1 PRHDT and CDR2 FYEKMQ come from the germline V gene (reference sequence). The CDR3 protein is CASSRNRDRVYEQYF.

The CDR3 loop reads CASSPLAGAKSYEQYF. This chain joins TRBV19 and TRBJ2-7; TCRdb lists TRBD1, though no DNA is available to test this call. There are 16 residues in the CDR3. Germline V lookup: CDR1 LNHDA, CDR2 SQIVND (reference sequence). The full variable domain, its missing parts supplied by reference TRBV19 and TRBJ2-7, is DGGITQSPKYLFRKEGQNVTLSCEQNLNHDAMYWYRQDPGQGLRLIYYSQIVNDFQKGDIAEGYSVSREKKESFPLTVTSAQKNPTAFYLCASSPLAGAKSYEQYFGPGTRLTVT.

The chain employs TRBV29-1 and TRBJ2-6; TCRdb proposes TRBD1, but this gene call is untestable without DNA. In germline, CDR1 is SQVTM, CDR2 ANQGSEA. The CDR3 length is 18 residues. The CDR3 spells CSVEEQETALSGANVLTF.

The chain recombines TRBV5-4 with TRBJ2-3; no DNA is available, so the TRBD2 call from TCRdb remains unchecked. Germline CDR1 and CDR2: SGHNT and YYREEE (reference sequence). This CDR3 has 19 residues. The CDR3 reads CASSLDNERGVGHTDTQYF.

The chain is built from TRBV7-9 and TRBJ2-1; TCRdb indicates TRBD1, and absent DNA this call remains unverified. CDR1 is SEHNR, CDR2 FQNEAQ, per germline (reference sequence). The CDR3 totals 13 residues. The chain's CDR3 is CASSHGTYNEQFF.

The chain carries TRBV4-1 and TRBJ2-7; TCRdb selects TRBD2, and the lack of DNA leaves this call unchecked. The germline V gene encodes CDR1 MGHRA and CDR2 YSYEKL. The CDR3 is 15 residues long. CDR3: CASSQVDGLSYEQYF.

The CDR3 sequence is CASSQDLGTTSTDTQYF. J is TRBJ2-3 and V is TRBV4-2. Germline V CDR1 and CDR2: LGHNA, YNFKEQ. The CDR3 is 17 residues long.

The genes are TRBV28 and TRBJ2-6. The germline CDR1 and CDR2 sequences are MDHEN and SYDVKM. This CDR3 comprises 15 residues. The CDR3 region is CASRRRFSGANVLTF. The full variable domain, its missing parts supplied by reference TRBV28 and TRBJ2-6, is DVKVTQSSRYLVKRTGEKVFLECVQDMDHENMFWYRQDPGLGLRLIYFSYDVKMKEKGDIPEGYSVSREKKERFSLILESASTNQTSMYLCASRRRFSGANVLTFGAGSRLTVL.

The V and J genes are TRBV27 and TRBJ1-6; as DNA is missing, the TRBD1 call by TCRdb cannot be tested. Germline CDR1 MNHEY, CDR2 SMNVEV (reference sequence). This CDR3 contains 16 residues. The CDR3 loop is CASSIRGSSYNSPLHF.

V usage is TRBV28 and J usage is TRBJ2-1; TCRdb designates TRBD1, a call that cannot be tested without DNA. The CDR3 totals 15 residues. CDR1 MDHEN and CDR2 SYDVKM come from the germline V gene. The CDR3 is CASSPLAGRVDEQFF.

The chain couples TRBV7-9 to TRBJ2-4; there is no DNA to check the TCRdb D call of TRBD1. This CDR3 contains 15 residues. Germline values: CDR1 SEHNR, CDR2 FQNEAQ (reference sequence). The CDR3 reads CASSVGGWAKNIQYF. Together with reference TRBV7-9 and TRBJ2-4, the CDR3 gives the full variable domain: DTGVSQNPRHKITKRGQNVTFRCDPISEHNRLYWYRQTLGQGPEFLTYFQNEAQLEKSRLLSDRFSAERPKGSFSTLEIQRTEQGDSAMYLCASSVGGWAKNIQYFGAGTRLSVL.

V is TRBV2 and J is TRBJ2-7; TCRdb gives TRBD1 as the D gene, but with no DNA this cannot be confirmed. The CDR3 contains 15 residues. Looked up from germline, CDR1 is SNHLY and CDR2 is FYNNEI. The CDR3 sequence is CASTGVPRDYYEQYF.

This rearrangement joins TRBV20-1 to TRBJ2-7; TCRdb picks TRBD1, but there is no DNA to check that call. The CDR3 length is 18 residues. Germline lookup yields CDR1 DFQATT and CDR2 SNEGSKA (reference sequence). CDR3 sequence: CSARDNRAWRVKDDEQYF.

This chain connects TRBV12-3 or TRBV12-4 to TRBJ2-5; TCRdb's D gene call, TRBD2, goes unchecked for lack of DNA. This CDR3 spans 17 amino acids. The CDR3 sequence: CASSQGLAGGPRETQYF.

This chain uses TRBV7-2 with TRBJ2-7; no DNA is available, so the TRBD1 call from TCRdb remains unchecked. The CDR3 runs 11 residues. CDR1 and CDR2 from the germline V gene are SGHTA and FQGNSA. The CDR3 sequence is CASTTGLEQYF.